What follows is one TCR beta chain and its context. Its antigen remains unidentified. No base qualities exist here, and no much larger clone lies one base off it. The sample is drawn from a study of CD8 T cells in Susac syndrome (dated by TCRdb to the late 2010s). Study-wide context: Among the Susac syndrome patients who were sequenced, clinically active disease was present in more than 5 and clinical remission was observed in fewer than 10. At blood withdrawal, Susac syndrome patients were either therapy-naive, taking corticosteroids (in some cases with IVIg as well), or taking IVIg alone. Repertoire sequencing was used to test whether CD8+ T cell activation and differentiation in Susac syndrome was antigen driven. The investigation overall reported the following: No clonal expansion was detected in the CD4+ T cell repertoire of Susac syndrome patients. The TCR sequencing and HLA analysis was acknowledged to have included a relatively small number of individuals.

In the germline V gene, CDR1 corresponds to KGHSH and CDR2 to LQKENI. The junction carries 12 bases between V and J, which are trimmed by 5 bases and 4 bases respectively. From the cysteine through the phenylalanine, the CDR3 covers 13 amino acids. Only the CDR3 region is kept as DNA, spanning 39 bases read in frame from base 1. RNA was extracted using the RNeasy kit, and roughly 0.5 to 1 microgram was reverse transcribed with random hexamers. The immunoSEQ multiplex PCR assay, covering 54 Vbeta and 13 Jbeta segments, was used to amplify TCR beta CDR3 regions. PCR amplification bias was corrected by using a synthetic template baseline for primer optimization and computational correction. Per the authors' processing: Only productive sequences were kept, with reads annotated to V, D and J genes according to IMGT and analyzed in immunoSEQ Analyzer. Clonality was calculated as one minus the Shannon entropy normalized by log2 of the number of productive unique sequences. For each patient and control, public and private clones were evaluated among the 100 most prevalent clones. Clones were defined as Susac-specific if absent from the healthy and MS cohorts, from roughly 1,100 published viral clones and from other ImmuneACCESS disease sequences. TCRdb itself trimmed the public reads at Q25 with fastp, ran MiXCR and retained productive beta chains. Entries are consolidated by CDR3 protein sequence, retaining the most common genes and DNA. The authors' filters were not applied to this entry. This sample lists about 190,000 distinct CDR3 sequences; roughly 91% were detected once. The ten top clones hold approximately 0.09% of the sample.

Peripheral blood CD8+ and CD4+ T cells from healthy donors, Susac syndrome patients and multiple sclerosis patients were profiled by high-throughput TCR beta sequencing. The Susac syndrome patients fulfilled recently defined diagnostic criteria for either definite or probable disease. Bulk CD8+ and CD4+ T cells were purified by magnetic negative isolation, while CD8+ TEMRA cells were enriched using FACS. Blood was drawn into EDTA tubes, processed within 24 hours, and PBMCs were isolated by density gradient centrifugation. PBMCs intended for TCR sequencing were frozen in liquid nitrogen and were later thawed in a 37 degrees C water bath. A purity of at least 90% was achieved for sorted or isolated CD4+, CD8+ and CD8+ TEMRA cells.

The specimen was CD4+ T cells from PBMCs. The chain joins TRBV18 to TRBJ2-7; the D gene is not confidently resolved. This TCR was sampled from a human donor with Susac syndrome. The CDR3 protein sequence reads: CASSADGYYEQYF. The nucleotide sequence reads TGTGCCAGCTCAGCGGACGGATATTACGAGCAGTACTTC.